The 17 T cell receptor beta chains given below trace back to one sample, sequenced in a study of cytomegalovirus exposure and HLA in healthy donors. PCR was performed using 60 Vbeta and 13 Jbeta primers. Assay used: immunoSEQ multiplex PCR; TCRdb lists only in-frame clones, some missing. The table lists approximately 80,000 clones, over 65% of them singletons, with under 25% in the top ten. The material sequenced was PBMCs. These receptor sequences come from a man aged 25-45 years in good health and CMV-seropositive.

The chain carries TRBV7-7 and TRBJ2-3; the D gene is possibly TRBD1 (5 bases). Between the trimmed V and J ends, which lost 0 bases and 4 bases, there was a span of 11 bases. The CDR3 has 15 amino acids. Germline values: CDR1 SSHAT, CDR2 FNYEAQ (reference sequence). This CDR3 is CASSLAGAASDTQYF. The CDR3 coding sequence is TGTGCCAGCAGCTTAGCAGGGGCCGCCTCAGATACGCAGTATTTT.

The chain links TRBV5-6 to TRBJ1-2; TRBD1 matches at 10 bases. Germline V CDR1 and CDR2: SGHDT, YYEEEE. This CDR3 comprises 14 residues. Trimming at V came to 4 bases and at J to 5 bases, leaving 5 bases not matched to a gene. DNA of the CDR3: TGTGCCAGCAGCGTAGGACAGGGGGTTTATGGCTACACCTTC. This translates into CASSVGQGVYGYTF. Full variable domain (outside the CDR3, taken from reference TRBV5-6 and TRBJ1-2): DAGVTQSPTHLIKTRGQQVTLRCSPKSGHDTVSWYQQALGQGPQFIFQYYEEEERQRGNFPDRFSGHQFPNYSSELNVNALLLGDSALYLCASSVGQGVYGYTFGSGTRLTVV.

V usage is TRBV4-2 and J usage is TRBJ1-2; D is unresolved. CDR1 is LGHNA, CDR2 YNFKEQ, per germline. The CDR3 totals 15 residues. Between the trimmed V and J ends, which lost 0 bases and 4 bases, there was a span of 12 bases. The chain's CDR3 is CASSQEEDGLYGYTF. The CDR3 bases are TGTGCCAGCAGCCAAGAAGAGGACGGACTCTATGGCTACACCTTC.

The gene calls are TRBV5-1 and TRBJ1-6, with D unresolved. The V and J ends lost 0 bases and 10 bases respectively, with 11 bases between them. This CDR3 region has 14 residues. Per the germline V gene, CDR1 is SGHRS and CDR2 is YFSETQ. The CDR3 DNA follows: TGCGCCAGCAGCTTGGATCAGGCACGATCACCCCTCCACTTT. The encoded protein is CASSLDQARSPLHF.

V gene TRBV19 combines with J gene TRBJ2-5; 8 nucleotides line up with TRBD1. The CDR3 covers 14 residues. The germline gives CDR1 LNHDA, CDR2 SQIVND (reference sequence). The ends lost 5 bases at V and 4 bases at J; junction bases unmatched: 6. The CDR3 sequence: CASSPQGATETQYF. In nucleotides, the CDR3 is TGTGCCAGTAGTCCCCAGGGGGCAACAGAGACCCAGTACTTC.

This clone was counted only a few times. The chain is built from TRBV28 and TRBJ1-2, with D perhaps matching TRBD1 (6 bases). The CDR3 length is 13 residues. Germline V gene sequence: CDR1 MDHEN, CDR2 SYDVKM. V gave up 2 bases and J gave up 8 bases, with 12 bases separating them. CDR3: CASSLAQGIGYTF. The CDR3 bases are TGTGCCAGCAGTTTAGCACAGGGAATAGGCTACACCTTC.

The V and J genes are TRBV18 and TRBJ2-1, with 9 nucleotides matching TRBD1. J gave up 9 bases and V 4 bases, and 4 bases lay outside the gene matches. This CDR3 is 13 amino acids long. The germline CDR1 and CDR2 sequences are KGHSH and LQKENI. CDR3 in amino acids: CASSLKQGAEQFF. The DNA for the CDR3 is TGTGCCAGCTCACTAAAACAGGGGGCTGAGCAGTTCTTC.

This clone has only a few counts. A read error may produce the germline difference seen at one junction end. In DNA, the CDR3 is TGTGCTAGCAGTCCTAGCGGGGGGATCCTCAGCGGGGAGCTGTTTTTT. It codes for CASSPSGGILSGELFF. The chain joins TRBV7-7 to TRBJ2-2; 11 bases agree with TRBD2. Germline lookup yields CDR1 SSHAT and CDR2 FNYEAQ (reference sequence). The CDR3 totals 16 residues.

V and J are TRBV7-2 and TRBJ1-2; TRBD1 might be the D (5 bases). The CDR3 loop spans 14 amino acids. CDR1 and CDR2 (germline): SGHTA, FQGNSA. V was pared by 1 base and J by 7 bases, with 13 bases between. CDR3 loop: CASSLVRGTGGYTF. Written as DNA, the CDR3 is TGTGCCAGCAGCTTAGTTCGGGGGACGGGTGGCTACACCTTC.

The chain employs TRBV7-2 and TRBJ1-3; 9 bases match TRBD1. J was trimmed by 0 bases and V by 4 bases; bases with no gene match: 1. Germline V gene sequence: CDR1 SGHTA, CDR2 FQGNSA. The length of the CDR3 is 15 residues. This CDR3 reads CASSSTGGSGNTIYF. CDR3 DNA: TGTGCCAGCAGCTCGACAGGGGGCTCTGGAAACACCATATATTTT.

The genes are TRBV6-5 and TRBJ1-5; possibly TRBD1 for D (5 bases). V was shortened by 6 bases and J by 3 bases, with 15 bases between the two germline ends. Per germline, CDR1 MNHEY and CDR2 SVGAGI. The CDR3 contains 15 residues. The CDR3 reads CASSPAGGYNQPQHF. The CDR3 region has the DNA TGTGCCAGCAGCCCCGCGGGGGGGTACAATCAGCCCCAGCATTTT.

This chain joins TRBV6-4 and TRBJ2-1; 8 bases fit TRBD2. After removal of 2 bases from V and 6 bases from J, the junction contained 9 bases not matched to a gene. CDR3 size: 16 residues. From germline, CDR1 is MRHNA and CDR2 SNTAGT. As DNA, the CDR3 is TGTGCCAGCAGTGACGCCTCCGGGACTAGTTCCAATGAGCAGTTCTTC. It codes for CASSDASGTSSNEQFF.

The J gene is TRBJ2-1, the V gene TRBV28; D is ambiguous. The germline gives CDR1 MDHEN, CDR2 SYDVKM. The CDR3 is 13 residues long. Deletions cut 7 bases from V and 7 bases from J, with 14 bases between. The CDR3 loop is CASTLGPTNEQFF. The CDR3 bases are TGTGCCAGCACCCTTGGGCCCACAAATGAGCAGTTCTTC.

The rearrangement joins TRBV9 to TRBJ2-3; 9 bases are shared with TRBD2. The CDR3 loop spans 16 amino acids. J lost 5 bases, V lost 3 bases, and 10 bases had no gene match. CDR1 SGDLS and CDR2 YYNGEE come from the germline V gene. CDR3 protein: CASSAASGGMVDTQYF. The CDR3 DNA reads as TGTGCCAGCAGCGCGGCCAGCGGGGGGATGGTAGATACGCAGTATTTT.

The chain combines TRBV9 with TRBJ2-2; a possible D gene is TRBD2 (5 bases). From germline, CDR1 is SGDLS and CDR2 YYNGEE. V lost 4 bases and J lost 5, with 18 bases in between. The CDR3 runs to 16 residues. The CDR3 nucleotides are TGTGCCAGCAGCCCCGAGAGAGCGGCCTATACCGGGGAGCTGTTTTTT. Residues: CASSPERAAYTGELFF.

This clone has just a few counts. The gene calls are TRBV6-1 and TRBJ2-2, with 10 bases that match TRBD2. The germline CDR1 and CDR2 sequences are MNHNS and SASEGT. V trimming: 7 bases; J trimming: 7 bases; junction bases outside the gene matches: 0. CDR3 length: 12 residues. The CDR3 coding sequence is TGTGCCAGCAAGCGGGGGGGCGGGGAGCTGTTTTTT. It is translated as CASKRGGGELFF.

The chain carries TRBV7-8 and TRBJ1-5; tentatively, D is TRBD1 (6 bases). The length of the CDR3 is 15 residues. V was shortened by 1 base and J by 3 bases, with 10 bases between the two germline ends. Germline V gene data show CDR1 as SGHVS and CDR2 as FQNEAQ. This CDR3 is CASSLGGQFNQPQHF. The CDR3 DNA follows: TGTGCCAGCAGCTTAGGAGGACAGTTCAATCAGCCCCAGCATTTT.